This T cell receptor (beta chain) is from a study of blood T cells in healthy people across ages. Using a J-beta primer mix together with a sample-barcoded 5' primer, a second PCR was run for about 6 to 11 cycles. Each CDR3 protein is one row after TCRdb ran MiXCR on the 5' RACE reads. The data contain about 2 million distinct CDR3 sequences, 49% of them singletons. CDR3 size: 17 residues. From germline, CDR1 is LNHNV and CDR2 YYDKDF (reference sequence). V was clipped by 2 bases and J by 5 bases; unmatched bases: 6. The specimen was blood. The chain couples TRBV15 to TRBJ2-1, with 13 bases lining up with TRBD2. This receptor was taken from a woman in her forties in good health. CDR3 coding DNA: TGTGCCACCAGCAGATCTACTAGCGGGGGGGCACACAATGAGCAGTTCTTC. Encoded protein: CATSRSTSGGAHNEQFF.